Presented here are 20 T cell receptor beta chains from one specimen sequenced in a study of OX40 agonist ivuxolimab in advanced cancers. Profiling relied on immunoSEQ multiplex PCR, and the TCRdb table lists in-frame clones only, not all of them. Here the sample spans over 55,000 clones, 65% to 90% being singletons. Sequencing was performed on CD4+ or CD8+ T cells sorted from blood, taken in a trial of the OX40 agonist ivuxolimab. These receptors were taken from an adult with an advanced solid tumor such as melanoma, head and neck, liver or kidney cancer.

The gene calls are TRBV7-9 and TRBJ2-2, with D unclear. The CDR3 contains 15 residues. V was cut by 1 base and J by 7 bases, with 13 bases left in between. Germline lookup yields CDR1 SEHNR and CDR2 FQNEAQ (reference sequence). The CDR3 DNA follows: TGTGCCAGCAGCTTAGGCCAGGCGTGGGGCGGGGAGCTGTTTTTT. As protein: CASSLGQAWGGELFF.

The CDR3 protein is CASSPSRGNEKLFF. In DNA, the CDR3 is TGTGCCAGTAGTCCCTCCAGAGGGAATGAAAAACTGTTTTTT. V gene TRBV2 combines with J gene TRBJ1-4, with no clear D. The CDR3 is made up of 14 amino acids. Germline loops: CDR1 SNHLY, CDR2 FYNNEI. The V gene lost 9 bases and the J gene lost 5 bases, with 16 bases spanning the gap.

The DNA of the CDR3 is TGTGCCAGCTCACCAGAGCCGCCTGGGGCCAACGTCCTGACTTTC. It encodes CASSPEPPGANVLTF. The chain combines TRBV18 with TRBJ2-6, with D hard to call. Germline V lookup: CDR1 KGHSH, CDR2 LQKENI. V shed 2 bases and J shed 2 bases, with 7 bases lying between them. The CDR3 is made up of 15 amino acids.

V gene TRBV7-8 combines with J gene TRBJ2-5; possible D gene TRBD1, 6 bases. The ends were cut back, 5 bases at V and 0 bases at J, with 16 bases in the middle. The CDR3 is 16 amino acids. The germline V gene has CDR1 SGHVS and CDR2 FQNEAQ. The DNA of the CDR3 is TGTGCCAGCAGCGTAAAGACAGGCCCGTACCAAGAGACCCAGTACTTC. Residues: CASSVKTGPYQETQYF.

The chain links TRBV18 to TRBJ1-1; perhaps TRBD1 as D (5 bases). This CDR3 spans 15 amino acids. Deletions cut 3 bases from V and 1 base from J, with 12 bases between. Germline loops: CDR1 KGHSH, CDR2 LQKENI. In DNA, the CDR3 is TGTGCCAGCTCACCTTCTCAGGGAGCGAACACTGAAGCTTTCTTT. It encodes CASSPSQGANTEAFF. The full variable domain, completed using reference TRBV18 and TRBJ1-1, is NAGVMQNPRHLVRRRGQEARLRCSPMKGHSHVYWYRQLPEEGLKFMVYLQKENIIDESGMPKERFSAEFPKEGPSILRIQQVVRGDSAAYFCASSPSQGANTEAFFGQGTRLTVV.

The rearrangement uses TRBV28 and TRBJ2-1, with D maybe TRBD1 (5 bases). The CDR3 loop spans 12 amino acids. Trimming cost V 11 bases and J 8 bases, with 16 bases left between them. Per the germline V gene, CDR1 is MDHEN and CDR2 is SYDVKM. The CDR3 DNA sequence: TGTGCCGAAGGGGATTCCACCCATGAGCAGTTCTTC. As protein: CAEGDSTHEQFF.

The chain couples TRBV5-6 to TRBJ2-7, with 11 nucleotides matching TRBD2. The length of the CDR3 is 14 residues. With V trimmed by 6 bases and J by 5 bases, 7 bases remained unmatched. Germline V lookup: CDR1 SGHDT, CDR2 YYEEEE. The CDR3 reads CASKTSGGSNEQYF. The CDR3 DNA reads as TGTGCCAGCAAAACTAGCGGGGGAAGCAACGAGCAGTACTTC.

The J gene is TRBJ2-3, the V gene TRBV5-1; 7 bases are shared with TRBD2. V lost 1 base and J lost 0; bases outside the gene matches: 2. The CDR3 is 15 residues long. Germline V gene sequence: CDR1 SGHRS, CDR2 YFSETQ. CDR3 DNA: TGCGCCAGCAGCTTGCGGGGGGTTAGCACAGATACGCAGTATTTT. Encoded protein: CASSLRGVSTDTQYF.

The chain recombines TRBV6-1 with TRBJ2-3, with D perhaps being TRBD1 or TRBD2 (6 bases each). The germline V and J ends were trimmed by 0 bases and 6 bases, with 10 bases remaining between them. Germline CDR1 reads MNHNS; CDR2 reads SASEGT. This CDR3 has 14 amino acids. The CDR3 DNA follows: TGTGCCAGCAGTGAAGCGGGGGGCCGGGATACGCAGTATTTT. It codes for CASSEAGGRDTQYF.

The chain recombines TRBV10-3 with TRBJ2-3; no definite D call. V gave up 4 bases and J gave up 2 bases, with 16 bases separating them. CDR1 is ENHRY and CDR2 is SYGVKD in the germline V gene. The CDR3 spans 16 residues. CDR3 region: CAISGKDSSNTDTQYF. The CDR3 DNA follows: TGTGCCATCAGTGGTAAAGACTCCTCAAACACAGATACGCAGTATTTT.

The rearrangement joins TRBV11-3 to TRBJ2-5; TRBD1 agrees at 9 bases. Germline V CDR1 and CDR2: SGHNT, YENEEA. V trimming: 5 bases; J trimming: 3 bases; junction bases outside the gene matches: 1. This CDR3 is 13 amino acids long. CDR3 DNA sequence: TGTGCCAGCAGCCGGGACAGGGAAGAGACCCAGTACTTC. Its protein product is CASSRDREETQYF.

The chain couples TRBV10-2 to TRBJ2-7; a weak D match, TRBD1 (6 bases). V lost 7 bases and J lost 0, with 10 bases in between. This CDR3 is built from 13 residues. The germline V gene encodes CDR1 WSHSY and CDR2 SAAADI. The CDR3 DNA reads TGCGCCAGCACCTCGGACAGCTCCTACGAGCAGTACTTC. Translating gives CASTSDSSYEQYF.

This clone was counted between two and nine times. The V gene is TRBV6-5, the J gene TRBJ1-4; TRBD1 is a possible D gene (6 bases). Trimming left V 5 bases short and J 8 bases short, with 15 bases between. The CDR3 has 14 residues. From germline, CDR1 is MNHEY and CDR2 SVGAGI. In DNA, the CDR3 is TGTGCCAGCAGTCCTGCGGGGGCGGGGGAAAAACTGTTTTTT. This gives the protein CASSPAGAGEKLFF.

The rearrangement links TRBV6-5 to TRBJ2-2, with D hard to call. This CDR3 spans 13 amino acids. CDR1 and CDR2 (germline): MNHEY, SVGAGI. The V end lost 7 bases, the J end lost 3 bases, and 9 bases lay between the germline ends. The CDR3 sequence: CASIFQDTGELFF. The CDR3, as DNA: TGTGCCAGCATTTTCCAGGACACCGGGGAGCTGTTTTTT.

The J gene is TRBJ2-7, the V gene TRBV5-6; no definite D call. Germline assignment: CDR1 SGHDT and CDR2 YYEEEE. The CDR3 covers 19 residues. V gave up 3 bases and J gave up 0 bases, with 25 bases separating them. CDR3 protein: CASSYFRSANFLSSYEQYF. CDR3 DNA sequence: TGTGCCAGCAGCTATTTTCGGAGCGCCAATTTTCTTAGCTCCTACGAGCAGTACTTC. Using reference TRBV5-6 and TRBJ2-7 for the parts outside the CDR3, the full variable domain is DAGVTQSPTHLIKTRGQQVTLRCSPKSGHDTVSWYQQALGQGPQFIFQYYEEEERQRGNFPDRFSGHQFPNYSSELNVNALLLGDSALYLCASSYFRSANFLSSYEQYFGPGTRLTVT.

This clone was seen a few times. The chain carries TRBV9 and TRBJ2-1, with 9 bases lining up with TRBD2. The germline CDR1 and CDR2 sequences are SGDLS and YYNGEE. Germline trimming cut 6 bases from V and 15 bases from J; bases unmatched to any gene: 13. The CDR3 sequence is 13 residues long. CDR3 region: CASISDLAGELFF. In DNA form, the CDR3 reads TGTGCCAGCATCTCTGACTTAGCGGGAGAACTGTTCTTC. The entire variable domain, with the rest obtained from reference TRBV9 and TRBJ2-1, is as follows: DSGVTQTPKHLITATGQRVTLRCSPRSGDLSVYWYQQSLDQGLQFLIQYYNGEERAKGNILERFSAQQFPDLHSELNLSSLELGDSALYFCASISDLAGELFFGPGTRLTVL.

The chain recombines TRBV6-1 with TRBJ1-1, with D uncertain. The CDR3 is 14 amino acids. The V gene's germline CDR1 is MNHNS and CDR2 SASEGT. V was cut by 4 bases and J by 1 base, with 10 bases left in between. Here the CDR3 reads CASSGAAWNTEAFF. In DNA, the CDR3 is TGTGCCAGCAGTGGGGCCGCATGGAACACTGAAGCTTTCTTT.

For this clone: The identical CDR3 is also encoded by other nucleotide sequences in the sample. The rearrangement links TRBV5-1 to TRBJ2-1; 9 bases line up with TRBD1. The CDR3 spans 16 residues. J lost 7 bases, V lost 0 bases, and 8 bases had no gene match. Germline V gene data show CDR1 as SGHRS and CDR2 as YFSETQ. CDR3 region: CASSLVGTGRVNEQFF. CDR3 bases: TGCGCCAGCAGCTTGGTCGGGACAGGGAGGGTAAATGAGCAGTTCTTC.

This clone was detected only a few times. The CDR3 region has the DNA TGTGCCACCACCCCGGGTGGGGCAGGGCAAGAGACCCAGTACTTC. Amino acid sequence: CATTPGGAGQETQYF. The chain recombines TRBV10-3 with TRBJ2-5; D perhaps matches TRBD1 (5 bases). This CDR3 has 15 amino acids. Germline CDR1 reads ENHRY; CDR2 reads SYGVKD. Between the trimmed V and J ends, which lost 10 bases and 2 bases, there was a span of 20 bases.

CDR3 in amino acids: CASSDYLGVATGELFF. The CDR3 DNA follows: TGTGCCAGCAGTGACTACCTAGGTGTAGCCACCGGGGAGCTGTTTTTT. The chain combines TRBV6-1 with TRBJ2-2; no reliable D call. V was pared by 3 bases and J by 4 bases, with 15 bases between. The CDR3 is 16 residues long. Germline lookup yields CDR1 MNHNS and CDR2 SASEGT.